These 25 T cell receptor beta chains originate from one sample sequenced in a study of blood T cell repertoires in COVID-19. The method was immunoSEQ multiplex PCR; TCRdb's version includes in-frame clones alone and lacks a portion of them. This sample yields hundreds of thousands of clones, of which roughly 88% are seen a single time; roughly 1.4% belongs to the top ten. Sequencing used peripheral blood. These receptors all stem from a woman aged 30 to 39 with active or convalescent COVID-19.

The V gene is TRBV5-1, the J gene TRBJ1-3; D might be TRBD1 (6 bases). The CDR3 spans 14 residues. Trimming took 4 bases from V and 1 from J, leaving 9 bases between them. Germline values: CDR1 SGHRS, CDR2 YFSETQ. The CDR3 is CASSPTGSGNTIYF. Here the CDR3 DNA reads TGCGCCAGCAGCCCTACAGGGTCTGGAAACACCATATATTTT.

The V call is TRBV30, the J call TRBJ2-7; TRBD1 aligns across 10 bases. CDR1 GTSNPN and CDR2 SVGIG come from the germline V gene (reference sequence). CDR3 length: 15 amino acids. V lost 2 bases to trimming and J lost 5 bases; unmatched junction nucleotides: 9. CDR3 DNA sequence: TGTGCCTGGAGTCATCCCGGGACAGGGGAGCACGAGCAGTACTTC. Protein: CAWSHPGTGEHEQYF. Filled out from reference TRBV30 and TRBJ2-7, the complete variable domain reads SQTIHQWPATLVQPVGSPLSLECTVEGTSNPNLYWYRQAAGRGLQLLFYSVGIGQISSEVPQNLSASRPQDRQFILSSKKLLLSDSGFYLCAWSHPGTGEHEQYFGPGTRLTVT.

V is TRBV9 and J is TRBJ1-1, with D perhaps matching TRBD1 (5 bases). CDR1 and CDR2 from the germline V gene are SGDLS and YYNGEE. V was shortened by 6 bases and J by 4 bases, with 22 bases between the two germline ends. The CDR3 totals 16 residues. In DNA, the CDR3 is TGTGCCAGCAACAATAGTACGGGGGGGAAGGGCACTGAAGCTTTCTTT. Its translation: CASNNSTGGKGTEAFF.

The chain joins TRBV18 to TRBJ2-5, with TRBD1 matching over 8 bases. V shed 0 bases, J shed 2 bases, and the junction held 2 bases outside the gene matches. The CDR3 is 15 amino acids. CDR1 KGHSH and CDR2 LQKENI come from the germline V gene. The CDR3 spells CASSPPQGAQETQYF. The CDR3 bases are TGTGCCAGCTCACCACCTCAGGGGGCTCAAGAGACCCAGTACTTC.

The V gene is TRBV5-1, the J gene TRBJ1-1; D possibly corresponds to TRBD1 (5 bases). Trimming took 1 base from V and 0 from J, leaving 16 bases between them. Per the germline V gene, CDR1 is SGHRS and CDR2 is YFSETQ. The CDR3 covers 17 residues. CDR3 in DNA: TGCGCCAGCAGCTTGAGAGTTAGTCAGGGAATGAACACTGAAGCTTTCTTT. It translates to CASSLRVSQGMNTEAFF. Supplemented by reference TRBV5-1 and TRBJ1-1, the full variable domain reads KAGVTQTPRYLIKTRGQQVTLSCSPISGHRSVSWYQQTPGQGLQFLFEYFSETQRNKGNFPGRFSGRQFSNSRSEMNVSTLELGDSALYLCASSLRVSQGMNTEAFFGQGTRLTVV.

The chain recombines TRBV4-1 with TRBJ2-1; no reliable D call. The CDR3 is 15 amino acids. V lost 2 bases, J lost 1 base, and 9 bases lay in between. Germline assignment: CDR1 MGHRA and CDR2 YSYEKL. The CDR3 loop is CASSQRLGSYNEQFF. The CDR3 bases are TGCGCCAGCAGCCAACGGCTAGGATCCTACAATGAGCAGTTCTTC.

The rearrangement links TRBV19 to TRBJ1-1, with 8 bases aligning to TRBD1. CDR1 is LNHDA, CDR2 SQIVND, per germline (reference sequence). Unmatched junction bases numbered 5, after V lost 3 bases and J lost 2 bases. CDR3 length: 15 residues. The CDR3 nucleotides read TGTGCCAGTAGTATGGGATCAGGGGGCAACACTGAAGCTTTCTTT. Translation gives CASSMGSGGNTEAFF.

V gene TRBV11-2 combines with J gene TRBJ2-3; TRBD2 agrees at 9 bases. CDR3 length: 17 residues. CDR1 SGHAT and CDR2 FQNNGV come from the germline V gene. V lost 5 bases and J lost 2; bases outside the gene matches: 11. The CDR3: CASSREGAGGHTDTQYF. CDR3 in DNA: TGTGCCAGCAGCCGCGAGGGAGCGGGGGGTCACACAGATACGCAGTATTTT.

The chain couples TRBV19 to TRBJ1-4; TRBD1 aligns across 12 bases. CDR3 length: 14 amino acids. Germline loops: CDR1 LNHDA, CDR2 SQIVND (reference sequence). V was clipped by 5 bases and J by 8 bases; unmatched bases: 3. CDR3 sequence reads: CASSGDRGPEKLFF. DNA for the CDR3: TGTGCCAGTAGTGGGGACAGGGGGCCCGAAAAACTGTTTTTT.

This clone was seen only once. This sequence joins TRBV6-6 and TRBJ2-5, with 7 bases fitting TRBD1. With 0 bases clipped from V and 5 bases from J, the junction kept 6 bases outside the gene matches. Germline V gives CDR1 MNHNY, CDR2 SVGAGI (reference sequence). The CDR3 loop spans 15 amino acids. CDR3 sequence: CASSYSRGGRETQYF. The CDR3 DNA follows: TGTGCCAGCAGTTACTCGAGAGGGGGCCGGGAGACCCAGTACTTC.

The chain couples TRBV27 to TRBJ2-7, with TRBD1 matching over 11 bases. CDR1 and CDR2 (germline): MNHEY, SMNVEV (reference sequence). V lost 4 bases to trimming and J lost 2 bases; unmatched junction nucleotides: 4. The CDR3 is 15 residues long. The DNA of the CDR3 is TGTGCCAGCAGTTCCGGGACAGGGGGTCCCTACGAGCAGTACTTC. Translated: CASSSGTGGPYEQYF.

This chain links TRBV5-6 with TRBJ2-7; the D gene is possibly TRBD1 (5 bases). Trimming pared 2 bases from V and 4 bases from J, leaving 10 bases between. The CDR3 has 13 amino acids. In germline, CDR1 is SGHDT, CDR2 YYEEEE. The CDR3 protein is CASSFTQGYEQYF. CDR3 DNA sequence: TGTGCCAGCAGCTTTACGCAGGGTTACGAGCAGTACTTC.

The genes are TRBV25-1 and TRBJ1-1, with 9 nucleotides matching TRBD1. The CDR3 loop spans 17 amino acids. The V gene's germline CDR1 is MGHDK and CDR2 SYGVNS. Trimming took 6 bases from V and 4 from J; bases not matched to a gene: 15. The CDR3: CASSALTQGAWVTEAFF. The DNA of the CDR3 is TGTGCCAGCAGCGCCCTAACACAGGGGGCGTGGGTCACTGAAGCTTTCTTT.

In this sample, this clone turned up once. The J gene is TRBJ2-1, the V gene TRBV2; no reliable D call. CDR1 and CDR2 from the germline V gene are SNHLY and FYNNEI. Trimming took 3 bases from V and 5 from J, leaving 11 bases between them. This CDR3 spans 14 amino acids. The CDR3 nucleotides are TGTGCCAGCAGTGATCCCCAGATTAACAATGAGCAGTTCTTC. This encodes CASSDPQINNEQFF.

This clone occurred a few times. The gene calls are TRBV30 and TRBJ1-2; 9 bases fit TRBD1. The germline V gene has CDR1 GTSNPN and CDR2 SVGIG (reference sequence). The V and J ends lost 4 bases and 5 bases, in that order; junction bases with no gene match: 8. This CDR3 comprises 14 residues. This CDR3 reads CAWKRWDRDYGYTF. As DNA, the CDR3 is TGTGCCTGGAAACGATGGGACAGGGATTATGGCTACACCTTC.

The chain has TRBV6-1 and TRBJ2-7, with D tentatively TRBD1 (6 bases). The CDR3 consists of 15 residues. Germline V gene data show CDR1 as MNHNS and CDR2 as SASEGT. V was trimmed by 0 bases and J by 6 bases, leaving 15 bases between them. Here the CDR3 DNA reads TGTGCCAGCAGTGAAGCGAACAGGGTGGGTGGCGAGCAGTACTTC. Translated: CASSEANRVGGEQYF.

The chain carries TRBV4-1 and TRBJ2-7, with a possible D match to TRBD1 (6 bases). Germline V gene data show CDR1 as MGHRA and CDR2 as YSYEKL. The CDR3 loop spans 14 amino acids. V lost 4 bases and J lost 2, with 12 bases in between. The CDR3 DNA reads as TGCGCCAGCAGCCCAGGGGCCGTCCCCTACGAGCAGTACTTC. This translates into CASSPGAVPYEQYF.

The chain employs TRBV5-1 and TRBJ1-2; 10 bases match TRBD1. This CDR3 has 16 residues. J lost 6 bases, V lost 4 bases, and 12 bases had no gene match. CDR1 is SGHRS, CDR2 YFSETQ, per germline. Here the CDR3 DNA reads TGCGCCAGCAGCCCGATAGAGACAGGGGGCGTCGATGGCTACACCTTC. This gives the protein CASSPIETGGVDGYTF.

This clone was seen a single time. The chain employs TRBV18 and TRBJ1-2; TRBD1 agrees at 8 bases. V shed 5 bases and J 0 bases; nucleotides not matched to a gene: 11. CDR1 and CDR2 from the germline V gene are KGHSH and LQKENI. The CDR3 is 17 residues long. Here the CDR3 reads CASSEPGTGDTNYGYTF. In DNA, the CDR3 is TGTGCCAGCTCAGAACCCGGGACAGGCGATACTAACTATGGCTACACCTTC.

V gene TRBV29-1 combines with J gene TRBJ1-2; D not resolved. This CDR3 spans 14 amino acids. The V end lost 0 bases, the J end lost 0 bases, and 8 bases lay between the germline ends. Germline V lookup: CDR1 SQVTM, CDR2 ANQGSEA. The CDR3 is CSVEDDGANYGYTF. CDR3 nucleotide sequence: TGCAGCGTTGAAGATGACGGAGCTAACTATGGCTACACCTTC.

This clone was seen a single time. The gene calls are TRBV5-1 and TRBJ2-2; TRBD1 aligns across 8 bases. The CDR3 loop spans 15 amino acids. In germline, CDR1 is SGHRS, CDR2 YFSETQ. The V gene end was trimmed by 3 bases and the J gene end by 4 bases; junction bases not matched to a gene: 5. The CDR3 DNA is TGCGCCAGCAGCTCCCGGACAGGGTCCACCGGGGAGCTGTTTTTT. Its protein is CASSSRTGSTGELFF.

CDR3 bases: TGCGCCAGCGGGGACAGGCTGAACACCGGGGAGCTGTTTTTT. Protein product: CASGDRLNTGELFF. V gene TRBV10-1 combines with J gene TRBJ2-2; TRBD1 matches at 8 bases. The V segment lost 8 bases and the J segment 1 base; nucleotides outside the gene matches: 3. Per the germline V gene, CDR1 is WNHNN and CDR2 is SYGVQD (reference sequence). The CDR3 totals 14 residues.

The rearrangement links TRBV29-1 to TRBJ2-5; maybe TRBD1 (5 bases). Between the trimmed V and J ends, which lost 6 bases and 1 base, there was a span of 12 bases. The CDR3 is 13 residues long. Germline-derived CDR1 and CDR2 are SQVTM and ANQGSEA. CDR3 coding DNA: TGCAGCGTGCTAGGACACTTCCAAGAGACCCAGTACTTC. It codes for CSVLGHFQETQYF.

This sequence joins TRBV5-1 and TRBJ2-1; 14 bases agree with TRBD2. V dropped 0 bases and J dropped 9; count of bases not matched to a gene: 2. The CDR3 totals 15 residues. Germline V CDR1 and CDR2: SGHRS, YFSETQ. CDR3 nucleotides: TGCGCCAGCAGCTTGGGACTAGCGGGAGGGGTTGAGCAGTTCTTC. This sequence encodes CASSLGLAGGVEQFF. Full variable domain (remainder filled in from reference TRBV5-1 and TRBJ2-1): KAGVTQTPRYLIKTRGQQVTLSCSPISGHRSVSWYQQTPGQGLQFLFEYFSETQRNKGNFPGRFSGRQFSNSRSEMNVSTLELGDSALYLCASSLGLAGGVEQFFGPGTRLTVL.

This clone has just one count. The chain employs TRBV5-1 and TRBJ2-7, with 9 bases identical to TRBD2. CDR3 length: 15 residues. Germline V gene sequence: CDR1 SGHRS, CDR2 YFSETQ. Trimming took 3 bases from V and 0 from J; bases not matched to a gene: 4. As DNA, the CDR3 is TGCGCCAGCAGCTATAGCGGGGGAAGCTCCTACGAGCAGTACTTC. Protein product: CASSYSGGSSYEQYF.